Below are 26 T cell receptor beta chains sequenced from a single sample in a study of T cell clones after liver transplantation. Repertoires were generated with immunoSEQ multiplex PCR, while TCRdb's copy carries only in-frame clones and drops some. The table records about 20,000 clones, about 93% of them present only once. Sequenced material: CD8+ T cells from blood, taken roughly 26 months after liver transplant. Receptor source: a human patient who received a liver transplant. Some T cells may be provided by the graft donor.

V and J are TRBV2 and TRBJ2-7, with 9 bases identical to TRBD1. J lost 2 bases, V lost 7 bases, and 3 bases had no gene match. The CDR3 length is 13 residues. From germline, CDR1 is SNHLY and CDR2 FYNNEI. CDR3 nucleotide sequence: TGTGCCAGCATGGGGACAGGGACCTACGAGCAGTACTTC. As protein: CASMGTGTYEQYF. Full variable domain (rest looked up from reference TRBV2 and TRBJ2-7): EPEVTQTPSHQVTQMGQEVILRCVPISNHLYFYWYRQILGQKVEFLVSFYNNEISEKSEIFDDQFSVERPDGSNFTLKIRSTKLEDSAMYFCASMGTGTYEQYFGPGTRLTVT.

This CDR3 is CASSFSGSLSNEQFF. The CDR3 nucleotides read TGTGCCAGCAGTTTCTCTGGGAGCCTCTCAAATGAGCAGTTCTTC. The genes are TRBV27 and TRBJ2-1, with D perhaps TRBD2 (5 bases). The CDR3 is made up of 15 amino acids. The V and J ends lost 3 bases and 7 bases respectively, with 16 bases between them. Germline-derived CDR1 and CDR2 are MNHEY and SMNVEV (reference sequence).

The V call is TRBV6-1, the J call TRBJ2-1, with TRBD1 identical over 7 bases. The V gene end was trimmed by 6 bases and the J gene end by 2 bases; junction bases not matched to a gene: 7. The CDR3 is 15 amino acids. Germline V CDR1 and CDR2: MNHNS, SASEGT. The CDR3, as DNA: TGTGCCAGCAGAAACAGGGGCCCCCCCTACAATGAGCAGTTCTTC. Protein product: CASRNRGPPYNEQFF.

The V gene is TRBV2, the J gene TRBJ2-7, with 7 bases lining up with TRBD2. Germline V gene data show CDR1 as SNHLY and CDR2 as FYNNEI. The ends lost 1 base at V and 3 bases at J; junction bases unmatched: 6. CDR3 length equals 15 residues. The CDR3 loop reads CASSEGPSGGYEQYF. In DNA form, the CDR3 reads TGTGCCAGCAGTGAAGGTCCTAGCGGAGGCTACGAGCAGTACTTC.

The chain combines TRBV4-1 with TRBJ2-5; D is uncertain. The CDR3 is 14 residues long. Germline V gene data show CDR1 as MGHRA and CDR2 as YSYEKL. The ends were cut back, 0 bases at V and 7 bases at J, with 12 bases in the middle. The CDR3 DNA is TGCGCCAGCAGCCAAGATTTGAGTGGCAGGACCCAGTACTTC. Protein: CASSQDLSGRTQYF.

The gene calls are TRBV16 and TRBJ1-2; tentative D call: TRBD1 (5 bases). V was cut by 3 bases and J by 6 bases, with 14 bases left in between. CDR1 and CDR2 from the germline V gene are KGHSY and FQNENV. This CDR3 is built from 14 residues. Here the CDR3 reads CASSQGGVMDGYTF. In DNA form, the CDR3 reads TGTGCCAGCAGCCAGGGGGGTGTCATGGATGGCTACACCTTC. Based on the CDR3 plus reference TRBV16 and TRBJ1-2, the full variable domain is GEEVAQTPKHLVRGEGQKAKLYCAPIKGHSYVFWYQQVLKNEFKFLISFQNENVFDETGMPKERFSAKCLPNSPCSLEIQATKLEDSAVYFCASSQGGVMDGYTFGSGTRLTVV.

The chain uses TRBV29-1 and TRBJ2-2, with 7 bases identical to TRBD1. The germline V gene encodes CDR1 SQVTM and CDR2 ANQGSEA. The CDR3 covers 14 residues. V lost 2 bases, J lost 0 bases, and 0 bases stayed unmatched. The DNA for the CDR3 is TGCAGCGTTGAACAGGGGGCGAACACCGGGGAGCTGTTTTTT. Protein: CSVEQGANTGELFF.

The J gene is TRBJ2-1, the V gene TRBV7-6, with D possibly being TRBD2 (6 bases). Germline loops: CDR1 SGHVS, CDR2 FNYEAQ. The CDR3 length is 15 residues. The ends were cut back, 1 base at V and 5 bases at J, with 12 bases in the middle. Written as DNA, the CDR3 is TGTGCCAGCAGCTTAGATCTTAGCGGAAACAATGAGCAGTTCTTC. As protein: CASSLDLSGNNEQFF.

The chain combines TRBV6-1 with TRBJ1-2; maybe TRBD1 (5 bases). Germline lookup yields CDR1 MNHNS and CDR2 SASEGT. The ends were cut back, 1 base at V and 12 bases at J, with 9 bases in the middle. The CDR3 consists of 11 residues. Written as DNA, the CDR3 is TGTGCCAGCAGTGAAGGTGGAGGGGACACCTTC. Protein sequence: CASSEGGGDTF.

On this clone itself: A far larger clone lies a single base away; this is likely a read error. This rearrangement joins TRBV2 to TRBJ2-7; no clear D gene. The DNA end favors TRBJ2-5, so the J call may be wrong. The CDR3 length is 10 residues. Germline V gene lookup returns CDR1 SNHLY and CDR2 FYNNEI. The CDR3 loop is CASSTETQYF. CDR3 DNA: TGTGCCAGCAGTACGGAGACCCAGTACTTC.

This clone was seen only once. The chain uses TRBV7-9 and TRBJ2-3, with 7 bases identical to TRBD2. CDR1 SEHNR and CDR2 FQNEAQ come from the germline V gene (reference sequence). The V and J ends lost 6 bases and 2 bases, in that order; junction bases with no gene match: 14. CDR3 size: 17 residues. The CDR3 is CASRVPPGLTITDTQYF. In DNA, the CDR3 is TGTGCCAGCAGGGTTCCGCCGGGACTAACTATCACAGATACGCAGTATTTT.

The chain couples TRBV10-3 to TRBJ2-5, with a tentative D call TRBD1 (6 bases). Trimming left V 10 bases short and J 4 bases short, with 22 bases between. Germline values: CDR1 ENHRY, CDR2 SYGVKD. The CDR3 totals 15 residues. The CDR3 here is CATSDDQGSRETQYF. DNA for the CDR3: TGTGCCACCTCCGACGACCAGGGGTCCCGAGAGACCCAGTACTTC.

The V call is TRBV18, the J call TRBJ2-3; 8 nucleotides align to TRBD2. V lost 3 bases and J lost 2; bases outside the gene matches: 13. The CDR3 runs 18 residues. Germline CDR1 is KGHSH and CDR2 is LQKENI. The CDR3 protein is CASSPPGDSGDLTDTQYF. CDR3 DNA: TGTGCCAGCTCACCCCCTGGGGATAGCGGGGATCTCACAGATACGCAGTATTTT.

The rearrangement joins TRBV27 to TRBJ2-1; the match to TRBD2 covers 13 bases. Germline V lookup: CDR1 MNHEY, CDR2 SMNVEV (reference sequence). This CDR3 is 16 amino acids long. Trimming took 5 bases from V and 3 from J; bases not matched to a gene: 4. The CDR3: CASSHGLAGVYNEQFF. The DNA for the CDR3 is TGTGCCAGCAGTCACGGACTAGCGGGAGTCTACAATGAGCAGTTCTTC.

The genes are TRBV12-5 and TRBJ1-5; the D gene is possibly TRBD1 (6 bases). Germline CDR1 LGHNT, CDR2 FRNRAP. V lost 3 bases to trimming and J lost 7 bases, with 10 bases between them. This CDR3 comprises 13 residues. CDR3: CASGLWGGQPQHF. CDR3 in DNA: TGTGCTAGTGGTTTATGGGGGGGCCAGCCCCAGCATTTT.

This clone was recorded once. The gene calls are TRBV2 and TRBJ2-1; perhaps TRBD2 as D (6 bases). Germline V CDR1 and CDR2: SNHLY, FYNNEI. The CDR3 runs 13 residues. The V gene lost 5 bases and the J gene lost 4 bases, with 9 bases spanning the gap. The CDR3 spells CASSLANYNEQFF. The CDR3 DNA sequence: TGTGCCAGCAGTCTAGCGAATTACAATGAGCAGTTCTTC.

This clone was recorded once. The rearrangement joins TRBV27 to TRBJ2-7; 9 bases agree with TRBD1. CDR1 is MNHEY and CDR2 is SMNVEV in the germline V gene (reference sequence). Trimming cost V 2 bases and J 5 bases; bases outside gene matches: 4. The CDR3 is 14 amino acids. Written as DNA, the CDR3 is TGTGCCAGCAGTTTAGGGACAGGGTTCAACGAGCAGTACTTC. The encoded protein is CASSLGTGFNEQYF.

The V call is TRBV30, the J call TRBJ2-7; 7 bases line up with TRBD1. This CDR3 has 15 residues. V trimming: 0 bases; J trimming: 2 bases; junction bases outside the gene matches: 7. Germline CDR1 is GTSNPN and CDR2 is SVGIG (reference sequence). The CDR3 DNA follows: TGTGCCTGGAGTGTCGGCAGGGGGATTACCTACGAGCAGTACTTC. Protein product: CAWSVGRGITYEQYF. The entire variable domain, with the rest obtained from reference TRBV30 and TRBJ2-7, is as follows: SQTIHQWPATLVQPVGSPLSLECTVEGTSNPNLYWYRQAAGRGLQLLFYSVGIGQISSEVPQNLSASRPQDRQFILSSKKLLLSDSGFYLCAWSVGRGITYEQYFGPGTRLTVT.

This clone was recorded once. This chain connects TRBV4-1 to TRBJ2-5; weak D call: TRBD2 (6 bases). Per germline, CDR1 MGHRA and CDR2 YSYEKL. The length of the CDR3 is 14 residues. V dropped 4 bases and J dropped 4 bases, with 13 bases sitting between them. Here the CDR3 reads CASSLETRGETQYF. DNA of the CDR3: TGCGCCAGCAGCCTTGAGACTAGAGGAGAGACCCAGTACTTC.

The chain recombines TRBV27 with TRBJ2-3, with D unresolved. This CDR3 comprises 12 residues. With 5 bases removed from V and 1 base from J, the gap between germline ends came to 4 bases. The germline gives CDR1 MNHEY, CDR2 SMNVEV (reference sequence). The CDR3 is CASSARTDTQYF. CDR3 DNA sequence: TGTGCCAGCAGTGCCCGCACAGATACGCAGTATTTT.

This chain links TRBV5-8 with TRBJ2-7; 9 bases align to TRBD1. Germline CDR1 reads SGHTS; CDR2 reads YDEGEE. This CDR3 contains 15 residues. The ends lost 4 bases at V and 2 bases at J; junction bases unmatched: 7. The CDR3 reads CASSPPGQGTYEQYF. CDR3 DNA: TGTGCCAGCAGCCCCCCGGGACAGGGTACCTACGAGCAGTACTTC.

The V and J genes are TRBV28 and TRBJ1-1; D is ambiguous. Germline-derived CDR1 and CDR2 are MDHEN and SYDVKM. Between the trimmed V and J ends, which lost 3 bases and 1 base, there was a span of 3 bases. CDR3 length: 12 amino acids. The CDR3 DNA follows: TGTGCCAGCAGTTTGGGGAACACTGAAGCTTTCTTT. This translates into CASSLGNTEAFF.

CDR3 bases: TGTGCCAGCAGTGAAAGGGACAGCGTACCTAACTATGGCTACACCTTC. Its protein is CASSERDSVPNYGYTF. The J gene is TRBJ1-2, the V gene TRBV25-1; 7 bases fit TRBD1. CDR1 and CDR2 from the germline V gene are MGHDK and SYGVNS. The length of the CDR3 is 16 residues. V lost 2 bases to trimming and J lost 0 bases; unmatched junction nucleotides: 6.

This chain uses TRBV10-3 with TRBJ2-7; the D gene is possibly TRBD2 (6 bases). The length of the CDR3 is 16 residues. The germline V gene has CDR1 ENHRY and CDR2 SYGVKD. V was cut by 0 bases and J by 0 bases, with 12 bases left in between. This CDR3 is CAISESYSGSSYEQYF. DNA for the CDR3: TGTGCCATCAGTGAGTCGTATAGCGGTAGCTCCTACGAGCAGTACTTC.

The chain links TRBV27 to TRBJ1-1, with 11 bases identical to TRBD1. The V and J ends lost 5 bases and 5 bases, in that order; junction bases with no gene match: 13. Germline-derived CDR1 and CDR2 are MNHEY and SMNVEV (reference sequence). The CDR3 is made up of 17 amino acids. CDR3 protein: CASSRAGTGGRTTEAFF. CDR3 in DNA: TGTGCCAGCAGTCGCGCCGGGACAGGGGGAAGAACAACTGAAGCTTTCTTT.

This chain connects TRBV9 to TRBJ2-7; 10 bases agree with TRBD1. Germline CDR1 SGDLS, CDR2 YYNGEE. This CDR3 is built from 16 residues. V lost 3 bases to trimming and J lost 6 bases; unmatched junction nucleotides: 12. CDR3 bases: TGTGCCAGCAGCGAGGGGGACAGGGGCCGTCGCGGCGAGCAGTACTTC. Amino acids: CASSEGDRGRRGEQYF.